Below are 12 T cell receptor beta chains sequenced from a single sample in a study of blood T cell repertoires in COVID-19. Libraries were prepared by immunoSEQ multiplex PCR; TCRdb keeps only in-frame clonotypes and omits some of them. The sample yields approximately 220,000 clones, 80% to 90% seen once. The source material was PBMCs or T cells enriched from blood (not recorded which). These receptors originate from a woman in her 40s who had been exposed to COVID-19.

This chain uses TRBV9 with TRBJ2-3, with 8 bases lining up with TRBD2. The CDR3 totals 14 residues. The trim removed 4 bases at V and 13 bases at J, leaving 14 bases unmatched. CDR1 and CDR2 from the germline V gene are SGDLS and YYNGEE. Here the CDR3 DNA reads TGTGCCAGCAGCCCTGAGAGCGGGGGACCCTGGGAGTATTTT. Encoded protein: CASSPESGGPWEYF. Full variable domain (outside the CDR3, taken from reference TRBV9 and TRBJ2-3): DSGVTQTPKHLITATGQRVTLRCSPRSGDLSVYWYQQSLDQGLQFLIQYYNGEERAKGNILERFSAQQFPDLHSELNLSSLELGDSALYFCASSPESGGPWEYFGPGTRLTVL.

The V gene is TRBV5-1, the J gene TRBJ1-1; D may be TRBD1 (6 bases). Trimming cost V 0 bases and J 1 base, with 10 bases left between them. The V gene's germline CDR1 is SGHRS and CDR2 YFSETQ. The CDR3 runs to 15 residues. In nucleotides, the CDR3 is TGCGCCAGCAGCTTGGGAGTGGGGGCGAACACTGAAGCTTTCTTT. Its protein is CASSLGVGANTEAFF.

The DNA for the CDR3 is TGTGCCAGCAGTGTGGCGGGGGGTCTGAGCTCCTACAATGAGCAGTTCTTC. Translated: CASSVAGGLSSYNEQFF. The rearrangement uses TRBV6-1 and TRBJ2-1; 8 positions agree with TRBD2. V trimming: 4 bases; J trimming: 0 bases; junction bases outside the gene matches: 8. This CDR3 comprises 17 residues. Germline V gene sequence: CDR1 MNHNS, CDR2 SASEGT.

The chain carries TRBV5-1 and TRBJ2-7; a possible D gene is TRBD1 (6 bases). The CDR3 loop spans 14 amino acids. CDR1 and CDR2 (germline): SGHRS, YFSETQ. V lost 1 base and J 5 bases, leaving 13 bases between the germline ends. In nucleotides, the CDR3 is TGCGCCAGCAGCTTGACTCAGGGGCACAACGAGCAGTACTTC. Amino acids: CASSLTQGHNEQYF. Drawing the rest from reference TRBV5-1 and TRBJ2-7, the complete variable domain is KAGVTQTPRYLIKTRGQQVTLSCSPISGHRSVSWYQQTPGQGLQFLFEYFSETQRNKGNFPGRFSGRQFSNSRSEMNVSTLELGDSALYLCASSLTQGHNEQYFGPGTRLTVT.

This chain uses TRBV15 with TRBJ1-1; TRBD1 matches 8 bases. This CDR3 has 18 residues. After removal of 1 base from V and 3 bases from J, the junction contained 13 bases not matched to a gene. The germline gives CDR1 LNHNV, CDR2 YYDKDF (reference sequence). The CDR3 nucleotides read TGTGCCACCAGCAGAGTGTGGGCCAGGGGGCGCTTGGACACTGAAGCTTTCTTT. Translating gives CATSRVWARGRLDTEAFF.

CDR3 sequence: CASSEARGFGYTF. As DNA, the CDR3 is TGTGCCAGCAGTGAAGCAAGAGGGTTCGGCTACACCTTC. V usage is TRBV6-1 and J usage is TRBJ1-2; D unclear. Trimming shortened V by 0 bases and J by 8 bases, and 10 bases separated the two germline ends. Germline V gene lookup returns CDR1 MNHNS and CDR2 SASEGT. The CDR3 loop spans 13 amino acids.

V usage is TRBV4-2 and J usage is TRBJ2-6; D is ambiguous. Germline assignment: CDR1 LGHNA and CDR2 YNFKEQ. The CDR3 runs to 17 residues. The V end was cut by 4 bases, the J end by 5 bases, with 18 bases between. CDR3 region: CASSREPAQPWANVLTF. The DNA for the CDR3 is TGTGCCAGCAGCCGAGAACCCGCACAGCCCTGGGCCAACGTCCTGACTTTC.

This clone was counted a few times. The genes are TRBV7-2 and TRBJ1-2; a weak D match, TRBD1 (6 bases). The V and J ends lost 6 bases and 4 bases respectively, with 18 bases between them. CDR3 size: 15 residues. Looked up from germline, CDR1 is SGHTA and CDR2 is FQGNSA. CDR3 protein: CASSAQQGPFYGYTF. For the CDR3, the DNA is TGTGCCAGCAGTGCCCAACAGGGCCCTTTCTATGGCTACACCTTC.

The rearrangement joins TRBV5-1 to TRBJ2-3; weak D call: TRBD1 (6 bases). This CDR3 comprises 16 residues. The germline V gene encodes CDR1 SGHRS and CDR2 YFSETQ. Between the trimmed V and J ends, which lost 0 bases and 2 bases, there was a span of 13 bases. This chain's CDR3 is CASSLEARGDTDTQYF. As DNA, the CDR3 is TGCGCCAGCAGCTTGGAGGCCAGGGGTGACACAGATACGCAGTATTTT.

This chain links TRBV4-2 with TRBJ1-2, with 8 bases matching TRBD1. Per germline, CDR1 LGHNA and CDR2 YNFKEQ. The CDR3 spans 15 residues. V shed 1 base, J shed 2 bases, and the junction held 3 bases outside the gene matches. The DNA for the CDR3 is TGTGCCAGCAGCCAAGGGAGACAGGGGAACTATGGCTACACCTTC. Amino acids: CASSQGRQGNYGYTF.

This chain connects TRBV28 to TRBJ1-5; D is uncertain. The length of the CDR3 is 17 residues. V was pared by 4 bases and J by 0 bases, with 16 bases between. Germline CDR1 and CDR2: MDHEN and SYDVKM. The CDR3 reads CASSSYLVRISNQPQHF. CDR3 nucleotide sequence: TGTGCCAGCAGTTCGTATCTAGTGAGAATTAGCAATCAGCCCCAGCATTTT.

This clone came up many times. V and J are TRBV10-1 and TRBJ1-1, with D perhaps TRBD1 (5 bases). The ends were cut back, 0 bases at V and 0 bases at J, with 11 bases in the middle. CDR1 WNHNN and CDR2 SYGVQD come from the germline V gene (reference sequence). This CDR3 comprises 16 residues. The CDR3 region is CASSESYWGLNTEAFF. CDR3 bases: TGCGCCAGCAGTGAGTCGTATTGGGGCTTGAACACTGAAGCTTTCTTT.